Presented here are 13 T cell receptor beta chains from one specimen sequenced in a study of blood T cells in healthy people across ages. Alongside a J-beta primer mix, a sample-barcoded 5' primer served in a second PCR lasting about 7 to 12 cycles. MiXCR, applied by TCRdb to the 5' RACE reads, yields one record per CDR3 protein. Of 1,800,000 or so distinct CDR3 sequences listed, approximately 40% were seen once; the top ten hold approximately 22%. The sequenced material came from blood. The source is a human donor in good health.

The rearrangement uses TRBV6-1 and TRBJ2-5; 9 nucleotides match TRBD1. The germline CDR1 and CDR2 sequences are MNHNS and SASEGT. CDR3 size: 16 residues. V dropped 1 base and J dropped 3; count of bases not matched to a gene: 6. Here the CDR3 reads CASSEVGGTGKETQYF. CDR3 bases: TGTGCCAGCAGTGAAGTCGGTGGGACAGGGAAAGAGACCCAGTACTTC.

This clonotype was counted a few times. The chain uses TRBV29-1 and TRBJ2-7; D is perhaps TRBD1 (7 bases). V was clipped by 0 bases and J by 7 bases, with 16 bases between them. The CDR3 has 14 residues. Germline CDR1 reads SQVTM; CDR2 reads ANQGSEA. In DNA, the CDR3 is TGCAGCGTTGAAGATTTGGAGGGGGCGGGTGAGCAGTACTTC. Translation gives CSVEDLEGAGEQYF.

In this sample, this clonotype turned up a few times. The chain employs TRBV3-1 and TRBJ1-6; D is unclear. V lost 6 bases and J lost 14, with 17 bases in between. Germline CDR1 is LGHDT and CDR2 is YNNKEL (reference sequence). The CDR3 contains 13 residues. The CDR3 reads CASSRTTWISLHF. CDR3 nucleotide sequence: TGTGCCAGCAGTCGGACCACTTGGATATCCCTCCACTTT.

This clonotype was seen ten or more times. The CDR3 DNA is TGCAGCGTGGGTAGCACAGATACGCAGTATTTT. Translating it yields CSVGSTDTQYF. This chain connects TRBV29-1 to TRBJ2-3; D is unclear. Germline CDR1 and CDR2: SQVTM and ANQGSEA. The CDR3 has 11 residues. V gave up 6 bases and J gave up 0 bases, with 4 bases separating them.

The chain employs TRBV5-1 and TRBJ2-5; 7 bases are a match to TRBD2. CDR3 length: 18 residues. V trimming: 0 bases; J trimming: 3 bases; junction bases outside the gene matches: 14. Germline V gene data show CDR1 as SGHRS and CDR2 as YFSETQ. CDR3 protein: CASSLDGFMAGVKETQYF. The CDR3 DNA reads TGCGCCAGCAGCTTGGATGGCTTCATGGCGGGGGTTAAAGAGACCCAGTACTTC. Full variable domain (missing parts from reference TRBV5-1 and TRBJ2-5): KAGVTQTPRYLIKTRGQQVTLSCSPISGHRSVSWYQQTPGQGLQFLFEYFSETQRNKGNFPGRFSGRQFSNSRSEMNVSTLELGDSALYLCASSLDGFMAGVKETQYFGPGTRLLVL.

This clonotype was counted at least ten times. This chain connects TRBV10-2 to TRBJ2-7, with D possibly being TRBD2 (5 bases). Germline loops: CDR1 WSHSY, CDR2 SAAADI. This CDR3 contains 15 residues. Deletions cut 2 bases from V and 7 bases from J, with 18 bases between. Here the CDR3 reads CASSENSGPRGEQYF. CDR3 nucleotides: TGCGCCAGCAGTGAGAACAGCGGACCTCGTGGGGAGCAGTACTTC.

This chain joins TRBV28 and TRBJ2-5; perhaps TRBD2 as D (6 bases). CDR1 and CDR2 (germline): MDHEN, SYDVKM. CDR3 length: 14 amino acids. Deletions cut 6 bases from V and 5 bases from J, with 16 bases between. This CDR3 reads CASSRSTRLETQYF. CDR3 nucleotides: TGTGCCAGCAGCCGATCGACTAGGCTGGAGACCCAGTACTTC.

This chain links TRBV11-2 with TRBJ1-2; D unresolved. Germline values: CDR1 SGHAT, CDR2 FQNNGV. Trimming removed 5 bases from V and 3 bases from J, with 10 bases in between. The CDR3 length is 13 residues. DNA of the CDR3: TGTGCCAGCAGCCCACAATTAGACTATGGCTACACCTTC. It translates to CASSPQLDYGYTF.

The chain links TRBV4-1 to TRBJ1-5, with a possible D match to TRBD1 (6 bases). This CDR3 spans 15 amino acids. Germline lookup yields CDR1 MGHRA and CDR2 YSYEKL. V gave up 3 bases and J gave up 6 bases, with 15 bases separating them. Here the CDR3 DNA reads TGCGCCAGCAGCCAGGATACAGGGTCGGTTCAGCCCCAGCATTTT. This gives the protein CASSQDTGSVQPQHF.

In DNA, the CDR3 is TGCAGTTGTGCCTGCTATGGCTACACCTTC. Its protein is CSCACYGYTF. The chain combines TRBV20-1 with TRBJ1-2; no clear D gene. V shed 8 bases and J shed 4 bases, with 8 bases lying between them. CDR3 length equals 10 residues. CDR1 and CDR2 from the germline V gene are DFQATT and SNEGSKA (reference sequence).

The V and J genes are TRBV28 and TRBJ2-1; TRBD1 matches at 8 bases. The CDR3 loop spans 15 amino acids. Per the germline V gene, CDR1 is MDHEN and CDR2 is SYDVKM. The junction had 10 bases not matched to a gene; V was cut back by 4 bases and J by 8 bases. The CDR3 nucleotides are TGTGCCAGCAGTTGGCAATCGACAGGGGACGATGAGCAGTTCTTC. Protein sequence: CASSWQSTGDDEQFF.

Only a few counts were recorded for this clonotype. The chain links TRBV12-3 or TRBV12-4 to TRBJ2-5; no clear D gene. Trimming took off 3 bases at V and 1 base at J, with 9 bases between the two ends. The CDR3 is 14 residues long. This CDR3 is CASSLRVLQETQYF. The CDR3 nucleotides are TGTGCCAGCAGTTTGAGAGTACTCCAAGAGACCCAGTACTTC.

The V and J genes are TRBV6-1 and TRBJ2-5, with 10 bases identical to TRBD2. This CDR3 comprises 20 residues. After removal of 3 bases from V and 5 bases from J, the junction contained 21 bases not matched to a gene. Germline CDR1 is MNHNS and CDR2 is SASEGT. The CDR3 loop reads CASSEGRPAGGATRGETQYF. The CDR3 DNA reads TGTGCCAGCAGTGAGGGTAGACCAGCGGGGGGGGCCACGAGAGGGGAGACCCAGTACTTC.